This T cell receptor beta chain comes out of a study of PD-L1 blockade in urothelial cancer. Templates that were synthetic TCR analogs were spiked into each PCR. The table came from immunoSEQ multiplex PCR; TCRdb's copy has only in-frame clones and leaves some out. The table records 15,000 to 20,000 clones, roughly 90% of them present only once. Time point denoted: pretreatment peripheral blood. The length of the CDR3 is 15 residues. V dropped 6 bases and J dropped 2 bases, with 14 bases sitting between them. Germline CDR1 and CDR2: KGHSH and LQKENI. The chain uses TRBV18 and TRBJ2-1, with D possibly being TRBD2 (7 bases). The sequence derives from a man in his 70s with urothelial cancer. Here the sequenced sample was PBMCs, taken around atezolizumab (anti-PD-L1) treatment. The CDR3: CASSGAAGTYNEQFF. Here the CDR3 DNA reads TGTGCCAGCTCGGGGGCAGCGGGGACCTACAATGAGCAGTTCTTC.